Presented here are 24 T cell receptor beta chains from one specimen sequenced in a study of blood T cell repertoires in COVID-19. This table comes from immunoSEQ multiplex PCR, and its TCRdb copy is limited to in-frame clones, with some not included. The repertoire holds more than 100,000 clones, approximately 90% seen once, with less than 20% in the top ten. The specimen was peripheral blood. All receptors derive from a man aged 45-60 years with active or convalescent COVID-19.

The chain combines TRBV27 with TRBJ1-2; D ambiguous. V shed 6 bases and J shed 0 bases, with 11 bases lying between them. The germline gives CDR1 MNHEY, CDR2 SMNVEV (reference sequence). This CDR3 comprises 14 residues. The DNA for the CDR3 is TGTGCCAGCAGCCCAACCTATGCTAACTATGGCTACACCTTC. Translated, it gives CASSPTYANYGYTF.

The CDR3 region is CSVDRGTGSSYEQYF. CDR3 nucleotide sequence: TGCAGCGTTGATCGGGGGACAGGAAGCTCCTACGAGCAGTACTTC. The chain couples TRBV29-1 to TRBJ2-7; TRBD1 aligns across 8 bases. Germline-derived CDR1 and CDR2 are SQVTM and ANQGSEA. V lost 3 bases to trimming and J lost 0 bases; unmatched junction nucleotides: 7. The CDR3 covers 15 residues.

The sample holds one count of this clone. The V gene is TRBV7-6, the J gene TRBJ2-1, with D maybe TRBD1 (5 bases). Germline CDR1 is SGHVS and CDR2 is FNYEAQ. This CDR3 has 17 residues. Trimming took off 2 bases at V and 1 base at J, with 15 bases between the two ends. The chain's CDR3 is CASSLTWGLGSYNEQFF. The CDR3 DNA reads as TGTGCCAGCAGCTTAACCTGGGGCTTGGGTTCCTACAATGAGCAGTTCTTC.

The gene calls are TRBV11-2 and TRBJ1-5; possible D gene TRBD1, 5 bases. Germline-derived CDR1 and CDR2 are SGHAT and FQNNGV. The length of the CDR3 is 15 residues. V lost 2 bases, J lost 4 bases, and 12 bases lay in between. CDR3 bases: TGTGCCAGCAGCTTACATGCCGGGGGTAATCAGCCCCAGCATTTT. As protein: CASSLHAGGNQPQHF.

The chain carries TRBV29-1 and TRBJ1-5; 7 bases match TRBD1. This CDR3 spans 14 amino acids. CDR1 SQVTM and CDR2 ANQGSEA come from the germline V gene. V gave up 4 bases and J gave up 4 bases; unmatched junction bases: 7. The CDR3 DNA reads TGCAGCGTTGGCCCGACAGGGTTGAATCAGCCCCAGCATTTT. Translation: CSVGPTGLNQPQHF.

This chain joins TRBV18 and TRBJ2-7, with TRBD1 matching 7 bases. CDR3 length: 14 amino acids. Per the germline V gene, CDR1 is KGHSH and CDR2 is LQKENI. The J segment lost 0 bases and the V segment lost 3 bases, leaving 2 bases of the junction unmatched. The CDR3 reads CASSPGTDSYEQYF. CDR3 bases: TGTGCCAGCTCACCGGGGACAGACTCCTACGAGCAGTACTTC.

The chain combines TRBV4-2 with TRBJ2-7; TRBD1 is a possible D gene (6 bases). The germline V gene has CDR1 LGHNA and CDR2 YNFKEQ. V was pared by 0 bases and J by 2 bases, with 11 bases between. This CDR3 has 15 amino acids. CDR3 amino acids: CASSQDRGSPYEQYF. CDR3 sequence (DNA): TGTGCCAGCAGCCAAGATAGGGGGTCCCCCTACGAGCAGTACTTC.

The V gene is TRBV20-1, the J gene TRBJ1-2, with unresolved D. Trimming stripped 3 bases from V and 8 bases from J, with 13 bases between. CDR3 length: 12 amino acids. Germline V gives CDR1 DFQATT, CDR2 SNEGSKA (reference sequence). CDR3 DNA: TGCAGTGCTAGTTTGGTCGGGTTGGGCTACACCTTC. Its translation: CSASLVGLGYTF.

The chain carries TRBV2 and TRBJ2-7; 10 bases match TRBD2. Germline trimming cut 4 bases from V and 7 bases from J; bases unmatched to any gene: 7. The CDR3 contains 14 residues. CDR1 is SNHLY and CDR2 is FYNNEI in the germline V gene. The CDR3 here is CASSVTSGSGEQYF. CDR3 nucleotide sequence: TGTGCCAGCAGTGTGACTAGCGGGTCTGGGGAGCAGTACTTC. Full variable domain (missing parts from reference TRBV2 and TRBJ2-7): EPEVTQTPSHQVTQMGQEVILRCVPISNHLYFYWYRQILGQKVEFLVSFYNNEISEKSEIFDDQFSVERPDGSNFTLKIRSTKLEDSAMYFCASSVTSGSGEQYFGPGTRLTVT.

The chain joins TRBV5-1 to TRBJ2-7; tentative D call: TRBD2 (6 bases). Per germline, CDR1 SGHRS and CDR2 YFSETQ. The CDR3 runs to 11 residues. Trimming took off 3 bases at V and 5 bases at J, with 6 bases between the two ends. The CDR3 nucleotides are TGCGCCAGCAGCTGGGGGGACGAGCAGTACTTC. Translating gives CASSWGDEQYF.

This sequence joins TRBV28 and TRBJ2-7, with 10 bases matching TRBD1. The CDR3 spans 14 residues. CDR1 and CDR2 (germline): MDHEN, SYDVKM. V lost 6 bases to trimming and J lost 5 bases; unmatched junction nucleotides: 7. In DNA, the CDR3 is TGTGCCAGCAGCCGCGGGGACAGGGGCGACGAGCAGTACTTC. Translating gives CASSRGDRGDEQYF.

The V and J genes are TRBV19 and TRBJ1-1; TRBD1 might be the D (5 bases). The germline V gene has CDR1 LNHDA and CDR2 SQIVND (reference sequence). Trimming took off 5 bases at V and 3 bases at J, with 10 bases between the two ends. CDR3 size: 13 residues. In nucleotides, the CDR3 is TGTGCCAGTAGTCCCCCGGGGGACACTGAAGCTTTCTTT. Translating gives CASSPPGDTEAFF.

The chain joins TRBV15 to TRBJ2-7; 11 bases align to TRBD1. CDR3 length equals 15 residues. Looked up from germline, CDR1 is LNHNV and CDR2 is YYDKDF (reference sequence). The V segment lost 3 bases and the J segment 5 bases; nucleotides outside the gene matches: 6. The CDR3 DNA sequence: TGTGCCACCAGCAGCCGGGACAGGGGGTTCAACGAGCAGTACTTC. Amino acids: CATSSRDRGFNEQYF.

The chain has TRBV6-6 and TRBJ2-5, with D uncertain. The length of the CDR3 is 13 residues. CDR1 is MNHNY, CDR2 SVGAGI, per germline (reference sequence). Between the trimmed V and J ends, which lost 2 bases and 5 bases, there was a span of 9 bases. In DNA, the CDR3 is TGTGCCAGCAGTTACCCGTTGTTCGAGACCCAGTACTTC. This codes for CASSYPLFETQYF.

This clone was observed a few times. The CDR3 bases are TGTGCCATCAGAGGGACTAGCGGGACCTACGAGCAGTACTTC. This sequence encodes CAIRGTSGTYEQYF. The chain employs TRBV10-3 and TRBJ2-7; 13 bases align to TRBD2. The CDR3 totals 14 residues. With 6 bases clipped from V and 2 bases from J, the junction kept 1 base outside the gene matches. Germline lookup yields CDR1 ENHRY and CDR2 SYGVKD.

This clone was counted a single time. V gene TRBV2 combines with J gene TRBJ2-7; possibly TRBD1 for D (5 bases). Trimming cost V 5 bases and J 6 bases, with 20 bases left between them. CDR1 SNHLY and CDR2 FYNNEI come from the germline V gene. The CDR3 covers 15 residues. CDR3 region: CASSSQGSLVREQYF. The CDR3 coding sequence is TGTGCCAGCAGTAGCCAGGGAAGTTTGGTCCGCGAGCAGTACTTC. Full variable domain (rest looked up from reference TRBV2 and TRBJ2-7): EPEVTQTPSHQVTQMGQEVILRCVPISNHLYFYWYRQILGQKVEFLVSFYNNEISEKSEIFDDQFSVERPDGSNFTLKIRSTKLEDSAMYFCASSSQGSLVREQYFGPGTRLTVT.

The chain employs TRBV28 and TRBJ1-6, with D maybe TRBD1 (5 bases). This CDR3 comprises 16 residues. V was trimmed by 5 bases and J by 0 bases, leaving 11 bases between them. Germline lookup yields CDR1 MDHEN and CDR2 SYDVKM. CDR3 amino acids: CASSQRTSSYNSPLHF. CDR3 DNA: TGTGCCAGCAGTCAGAGGACAAGCTCCTATAATTCACCCCTCCACTTT.

The chain joins TRBV7-9 to TRBJ2-1; 15 bases are a match to TRBD2. The CDR3 consists of 14 residues. The J segment lost 4 bases and the V segment lost 8 bases, leaving 0 bases of the junction unmatched. CDR1 and CDR2 from the germline V gene are SEHNR and FQNEAQ (reference sequence). CDR3 in amino acids: CASGLAGGYNEQFF. DNA for the CDR3: TGTGCCAGCGGACTAGCGGGAGGGTACAATGAGCAGTTCTTC.

The genes are TRBV24-1 and TRBJ2-5; D may be TRBD1 (7 bases). The CDR3 length is 14 residues. V lost 5 bases, J lost 4 bases, and 13 bases lay in between. Germline lookup yields CDR1 KGHDR and CDR2 SFDVKD. The CDR3 region is CATSGQGGAETQYF. The CDR3 bases are TGTGCCACCAGTGGACAGGGCGGGGCAGAGACCCAGTACTTC.

The chain carries TRBV6-5 and TRBJ2-5; TRBD2 matches at 7 bases. After removal of 2 bases from V and 5 bases from J, the junction contained 5 bases not matched to a gene. CDR3 size: 14 residues. CDR1 and CDR2 from the germline V gene are MNHEY and SVGAGI. Here the CDR3 DNA reads TGTGCCAGCAGTTACCCGGGACTACCTGAGACCCAGTACTTC. The encoded protein is CASSYPGLPETQYF.

This rearrangement joins TRBV27 to TRBJ1-5; D is uncertain. This CDR3 region has 14 residues. In germline, CDR1 is MNHEY, CDR2 SMNVEV (reference sequence). Trimming left V 3 bases short and J 9 bases short, with 15 bases between. The DNA for the CDR3 is TGTGCCAGCAGTTTTCGAGCAGGATCCGGGCCCCAGCATTTT. This sequence encodes CASSFRAGSGPQHF.

The chain couples TRBV2 to TRBJ2-2; D is uncertain. CDR1 and CDR2 from the germline V gene are SNHLY and FYNNEI. V lost 3 bases and J 1 base, leaving 9 bases between the germline ends. The CDR3 contains 15 residues. CDR3 protein: CASSDDTVNTGELFF. In DNA form, the CDR3 reads TGTGCCAGCAGTGATGACACCGTGAACACCGGGGAGCTGTTTTTT.

Here the CDR3 reads CASRGSGGRVEAFF. As DNA, the CDR3 is TGTGCCAGCAGGGGATCAGGGGGCAGGGTTGAAGCTTTCTTT. The rearrangement uses TRBV28 and TRBJ1-1, with 8 bases matching TRBD1. Germline-derived CDR1 and CDR2 are MDHEN and SYDVKM. The V segment lost 6 bases and the J segment 7 bases; nucleotides outside the gene matches: 10. CDR3 length: 14 amino acids.

The chain employs TRBV5-1 and TRBJ1-1, with no clear D. This CDR3 spans 15 amino acids. CDR1 and CDR2 (germline): SGHRS, YFSETQ. V dropped 4 bases and J dropped 0 bases, with 13 bases sitting between them. CDR3 sequence reads: CASSPAGGMNTEAFF. CDR3 nucleotides: TGCGCCAGCAGCCCTGCGGGAGGCATGAACACTGAAGCTTTCTTT.